This TCR beta chain comes out of a study of early T cells in non-severe SARS-CoV-2 infection. Study-wide background: Chains stayed unpaired after sequencing of bulk RNA from unsorted whole blood.

The junction had 7 bases not matched to a gene; V was cut back by 5 bases and J by 3 bases. This CDR3 region has 13 residues. Per germline, CDR1 GTSNPN and CDR2 SVGIG (reference sequence). In this sample, this clonotype turned up many times. Its antigen is not known. Study-wide points: Anti-spike CD8 responses were favored in VDJdb matching, and private and CD4 specificities were missed.

Attached unique molecular identifiers marked individual cDNA molecules. One entry per CDR3 protein results from TCRdb running MiXCR on the 5' RACE reads. The profile shows tens of thousands of distinct CDR3 sequences, 5.5% to 6.5% of them singletons. The clonotype was recovered from an adult who was a healthcare worker with PCR-confirmed SARS-CoV-2 infection or an uninfected control (not recorded which). Sequenced: whole blood. The V and J genes are TRBV30 and TRBJ2-7; 7 bases line up with TRBD2. The CDR3 DNA follows: TGTGCCTGGGACCGATCGGGAGGCTACGAGCAGTACTTC. Translation gives CAWDRSGGYEQYF.